Each of the 2 T cell receptor beta chains below was sequenced from the same sample in a study of shared clonotypes between healthy human individuals. Repertoires were generated with immunoSEQ multiplex PCR, while TCRdb's copy carries only in-frame clones and drops some. The sample shows approximately 500,000 clones, around 85% of them seen only once. Material for sequencing was PBMCs. These receptors were obtained from a woman aged 40 to 50 in good health. Some clones in this sample may be carry-over from other donors' samples.

This clone was seen only once. The rearrangement uses TRBV7-2 and TRBJ2-7, with D tentatively TRBD2 (5 bases). The V gene's germline CDR1 is SGHTA and CDR2 FQGNSA. The CDR3 contains 14 residues. Trimming left V 5 bases short and J 6 bases short, with 17 bases between. The chain's CDR3 is CASSPRHGGREQYF. CDR3 coding DNA: TGTGCCAGCAGCCCGAGACACGGAGGACGCGAGCAGTACTTC.

The rearrangement joins TRBV9 to TRBJ2-5; TRBD1 matches 9 bases. The J call is in doubt because the DNA end fits TRBJ2-7 better. Per the germline V gene, CDR1 is SGDLS and CDR2 is YYNGEE. This CDR3 is built from 15 residues. The CDR3 protein is CASSVGTGGVYEQYF. The CDR3 DNA follows: TGTGCCAGCAGCGTAGGAACAGGGGGCGTCTACGAGCAGTACTTC.